Each of the 5 T cell receptor beta chains below was sequenced from the same sample in a study of shared clonotypes between healthy human individuals. Clones were sequenced by immunoSEQ multiplex PCR, and TCRdb holds only the in-frame ones, with some missing. The table shows 950,000 to 1,100,000 clones, with approximately 80% occurring only once. Sequences were obtained from memory CD4+ T cells from PBMCs. Subset in this sample: CD45RA-negative fraction. The source is a young man in good health. Some clones in this sample may be carry-over from other donors' samples.

Of note for this clone: Its ends do not fully match the called genes, so a read error is possible. The rearrangement links TRBV6-6 to TRBJ1-5; 7 nucleotides align to TRBD1. Germline-derived CDR1 and CDR2 are MNHNY and SVGAGI (reference sequence). The CDR3 extends over 15 amino acids. The DNA of the CDR3 is TGTGCCAGCAGTAACTCAGGGCAGGGGGATCAGCCCCAGCATTTT. It codes for CASSNSGQGDQPQHF.

In regard to this clone: A much larger clone lies one base from this, so it may be a read error. This sample also contains other DNA sequences that code for the same CDR3. The chain employs TRBV29-1 and TRBJ2-7; a possible D gene is TRBD1 (5 bases). Looked up from germline, CDR1 is SQVTM and CDR2 is ANQGSEA. Trimming shortened V by 5 bases and J by 0 bases, and 8 bases separated the two germline ends. The CDR3 has 12 amino acids. In nucleotides, the CDR3 is TGCAGCGTTAAGGACACCTCCTACGAGCAGTACTTC. Amino acids: CSVKDTSYEQYF.

V and J are TRBV5-5 and TRBJ2-1; D not resolved. Germline CDR1 and CDR2: SGHKS and YYEKEE (reference sequence). The ends were cut back, 1 base at V and 3 bases at J, with 8 bases in the middle. The CDR3 is made up of 14 amino acids. The CDR3, as DNA: TGTGCCAGCAGCTTGTATAGAATCTACAATGAGCAGTTCTTC. It is translated as CASSLYRIYNEQFF.

As regards this clone: One base away lies a much larger clone, so this may be a sequencing read error. This chain joins TRBV28 and TRBJ2-7; possibly TRBD1 or TRBD2 for D (5 bases each). The CDR3 length is 14 residues. Germline CDR1 MDHEN, CDR2 SYDVKM. V dropped 7 bases and J dropped 3 bases, with 16 bases sitting between them. For the CDR3, the DNA is TGTGCCAGCAAAGCTCCGGGGACCGTCTACGAGCAGTACTTC. As protein: CASKAPGTVYEQYF.

The chain employs TRBV5-4 and TRBJ2-6; a possible D gene is TRBD2 (6 bases). With 4 bases removed from V and 0 bases from J, the gap between germline ends came to 11 bases. Germline CDR1 SGHNT, CDR2 YYREEE (reference sequence). The length of the CDR3 is 16 residues. The CDR3 protein is CASSGGLPSGANVLTF. In DNA, the CDR3 is TGTGCCAGCAGCGGGGGACTTCCCTCTGGGGCCAACGTCCTGACTTTC.